The 27 T cell receptor beta chains below come from one sample, sequenced in a study of T cell clonality in common variable immunodeficiency. Study-wide results and caveats: Fewer deletions and N-nucleotide insertions were reportedly seen in common variable immunodeficiency TCR beta sequences.

What these receptors recognize is not known. TCRdb keeps only in-frame clones here, not all; method: immunoSEQ multiplex PCR. This table holds approximately 24,000 clones with no singletons; the top ten claim approximately 8.9%. The material sequenced was peripheral blood mononuclear cells. All receptors derive from a human donor with common variable immunodeficiency.

This clone was observed many times. The read terminates 3 residues ahead of where the CDR3 ends, so the germline J gene completes it. The rearrangement links TRBV7-9 to TRBJ2-1; 12 bases are shared with TRBD2. With 5 bases clipped from V and 4 bases from J, the junction kept 3 bases outside the gene matches. Looked up from germline, CDR1 is SEHNR and CDR2 is FQNEAQ (reference sequence). The CDR3 has 15 residues. CDR3 DNA, as far as it was read: TGTGCCAGCAGCCCGGGACTAGCGGGTTACAATGAG. Encoded protein: CASSPGLAGYNE. The complete CDR3 sequence is CASSPGLAGYNEQFF.

Comments on this clone: The read stops 3 residues short of the end of the CDR3; the missing end is completed from the germline J gene. V usage is TRBV5-1 and J usage is TRBJ2-7, with a weak D call TRBD1 (6 bases). Trimming removed 5 bases from V and 0 bases from J, with 12 bases in between. From germline, CDR1 is SGHRS and CDR2 YFSETQ. The CDR3 runs to 14 residues. CDR3 bases read: TGCGCCAGCAGGAGACAGGAATTCTCCTACGAG. Protein sequence: CASRRQEFSYE. The whole CDR3 is CASRRQEFSYEQYF.

This clone showed up many times. The CDR3 end falls 3 residues outside the read, so it is completed with the germline J gene. The chain recombines TRBV19 with TRBJ1-1; 9 bases map to TRBD1. CDR1 is LNHDA, CDR2 SQIVND, per germline (reference sequence). This CDR3 region has 15 residues. Unmatched junction bases numbered 8, after V lost 3 bases and J lost 6 bases. The CDR3: CASSIWHRGRSEAFF. The covered CDR3 bases are TGTGCCAGTAGTATCTGGCACAGGGGGCGGTCTGAA.

This clone has a handful of counts. With the read ending 3 residues before the CDR3 end, the germline J gene is used to fill in that end. This sequence joins TRBV5-1 and TRBJ2-7, with a tentative D call TRBD1 (5 bases). Per germline, CDR1 SGHRS and CDR2 YFSETQ. With 0 bases removed from V and 3 bases from J, the gap between germline ends came to 19 bases. This CDR3 is built from 17 residues. CDR3: CASSLALTGAHSYEQYF. The part of the CDR3 DNA that was read is TGCGCCAGCAGCTTGGCCCTAACAGGTGCCCACAGCTACGAG.

The table lists this clone with many counts. Coverage ceases 3 residues before the CDR3 finishes, and the germline J gene fills in the end. The V call is TRBV18, the J call TRBJ1-6, with TRBD1 identical over 11 bases. Germline V CDR1 and CDR2: KGHSH, LQKENI. This CDR3 comprises 16 residues. V shed 4 bases and J 6 bases; nucleotides not matched to a gene: 5. CDR3 protein: CASSLGTGGSNSPLHF. The CDR3 bases that were read are TGTGCCAGCTCACTCGGGACAGGGGGAAGTAATTCACCC.

This clone appeared many times. The observed sequence ends 3 residues before the CDR3 terminus, with the missing tail filled in from the germline J gene. V is TRBV6-2 or TRBV6-3 and J is TRBJ2-1; D may be TRBD2 (6 bases). CDR3 length: 12 residues. V was cut by 5 bases and J by 8 bases, with 10 bases left in between. Germline V gene sequence: CDR1 MNHEY, CDR2 SVGEGT. The CDR3 bases that were read are TGTGCCAGCAGTGTCGGGGGTTATGAG. Residues: CASSVGGYE. The CDR3 in full is CASSVGGYEQFF.

The CDR3 reads CASSLELLYEQYF. The sequenced CDR3 bases are TGTGCCAGCAGCTTAGAACTTCTCTACGAG. The J gene is TRBJ2-7, the V gene TRBV11-2; no clear D. The observed sequence ends 3 residues before the CDR3 terminus, with the missing tail filled in from the germline J gene. V gave up 0 bases and J gave up 3 bases, with 6 bases separating them. This CDR3 contains 13 residues. CDR1 and CDR2 (germline): SGHAT, FQNNGV.

This clone was seen repeatedly, ten times or more. The read finishes 3 residues shy of the CDR3 end, and the germline J gene is used to complete it. The V and J genes are TRBV20-1 and TRBJ2-5; 7 bases are shared with TRBD2. V shed 0 bases and J 0 bases; nucleotides not matched to a gene: 4. The CDR3 length is 15 residues. The germline CDR1 and CDR2 sequences are DFQATT and SNEGSKA (reference sequence). Partial CDR3 DNA: TGCAGTGCTAGAGATAGTGCGGGGGACCAAGAGACC. Its protein is CSARDSAGDQET. The complete CDR3 protein is CSARDSAGDQETQYF.

This clone was picked up a small number of times. The read halts 3 residues ahead of the CDR3 end, with the missing end drawn from the germline J gene. The gene calls are TRBV7-2 and TRBJ2-2, with 9 nucleotides matching TRBD1. The CDR3 has 15 residues. V gave up 3 bases and J gave up 7 bases; unmatched junction bases: 6. Germline CDR1 reads SGHTA; CDR2 reads FQGNSA. CDR3 bases read: TGTGCCAGCAGCTTCGGGACAGGGAGTATCGGGGAG. Translating gives CASSFGTGSIGE. The complete CDR3 sequence is CASSFGTGSIGELFF.

This clone was seen a few times. The read falls 3 residues short of the CDR3 end, and the missing part is taken from the germline J gene. The J gene is TRBJ2-7, the V gene TRBV11-2; maybe TRBD1 (5 bases). The germline V gene has CDR1 SGHAT and CDR2 FQNNGV. The V gene lost 4 bases and the J gene lost 4 bases, with 14 bases spanning the gap. CDR3 size: 14 residues. CDR3 region: CASSSDSLHYEQYF. The DNA read from the CDR3 is TGTGCCAGCAGCTCAGACAGTTTACATTACGAG.

A few counts support this clone. The CDR3 end falls 3 residues outside the read, so it is completed with the germline J gene. The chain has TRBV7-9 and TRBJ2-7; 9 positions agree with TRBD2. The CDR3 loop spans 14 amino acids. Germline values: CDR1 SEHNR, CDR2 FQNEAQ (reference sequence). Trimming cost V 5 bases and J 6 bases; bases outside gene matches: 8. The DNA read from the CDR3 is TGTGCCAGCAGCCTGTATGGGACTAGCAGCGAG. Residues: CASSLYGTSSE. The whole CDR3 is CASSLYGTSSEQYF.

This clone was observed at least ten times. The CDR3 is cut off 3 residues early in the read; its end comes from the germline J gene. The chain couples TRBV2 to TRBJ2-5, with D perhaps being TRBD1 or TRBD2 (5 bases each). This CDR3 is built from 12 residues. Germline V CDR1 and CDR2: SNHLY, FYNNEI. V lost 6 bases, J lost 5 bases, and 10 bases lay in between. The CDR3 is CASRVEGETQYF. CDR3 bases read: TGTGCCAGCAGAGTAGAGGGGGAGACC.

This clone appeared a few times. The read comes to an end 3 residues before the CDR3 does, leaving the germline J gene to fill in the end. This sequence joins TRBV7-6 and TRBJ2-2, with D possibly TRBD1 on 5 matching bases. The V and J ends lost 9 bases and 3 bases respectively, with 17 bases between them. The CDR3 has 15 amino acids. Germline loops: CDR1 SGHVS, CDR2 FNYEAQ. CDR3 DNA (partial): TGTGCCAGTTCTGTCCCGCTCAGGGACACCGGGGAG. This gives the protein CASSVPLRDTGE. The entire CDR3 protein is CASSVPLRDTGELFF.

This clone was recorded a few times. Sequencing ends 3 residues short of the CDR3 end; the germline J gene provides the rest. This rearrangement joins TRBV30 to TRBJ2-1; 10 positions agree with TRBD2. Germline lookup yields CDR1 GTSNPN and CDR2 SVGIG (reference sequence). The CDR3 extends over 12 amino acids. V lost 8 bases and J lost 8; bases outside the gene matches: 6. CDR3 sequence reads: CATSGGGDEQFF. Partial CDR3 DNA: TGTGCCACGAGCGGGGGGGGCGATGAG.

This clone occurred many times. The read ends 3 residues early relative to the CDR3; the germline J gene fills the gap. The chain combines TRBV18 with TRBJ2-1, with 11 bases that match TRBD2. CDR1 and CDR2 (germline): KGHSH, LQKENI. Trimming cost V 3 bases and J 2 bases; bases outside gene matches: 3. The CDR3 runs to 16 residues. The DNA read from the CDR3 is TGTGCCAGCTCACCTCTTAGCGGGGGGGCCTACAATGAG. Encoded protein: CASSPLSGGAYNE. The whole CDR3 reads CASSPLSGGAYNEQFF.

For this clone: The sequence runs out 3 residues before the end of the CDR3; the remainder is reconstructed from the germline J gene. The chain carries TRBV5-6 and TRBJ1-1; 8 positions agree with TRBD1. The ends lost 2 bases at V and 0 bases at J; junction bases unmatched: 3. This CDR3 contains 15 residues. CDR1 and CDR2 (germline): SGHDT, YYEEEE. This CDR3 reads CASSLVTGVNTEAFF. The CDR3 DNA, read in part, is TGTGCCAGCAGCTTAGTGACAGGGGTGAACACTGAA. Variable domain in full (rest from reference TRBV5-6 and TRBJ1-1): DAGVTQSPTHLIKTRGQQVTLRCSPKSGHDTVSWYQQALGQGPQFIFQYYEEEERQRGNFPDRFSGHQFPNYSSELNVNALLLGDSALYLCASSLVTGVNTEAFFGQGTRLTVV.

This clone has at least ten counts. The CDR3 extends 3 residues past the end of the read, so its final part is completed from the germline J gene. This chain joins TRBV5-5 and TRBJ2-4; D perhaps matches TRBD1 (8 bases). CDR1 is SGHKS and CDR2 is YYEKEE in the germline V gene (reference sequence). The V gene lost 2 bases and the J gene lost 8 bases, with 14 bases spanning the gap. This CDR3 is built from 14 residues. CDR3 residues: CASSFSTGGDIQYF. CDR3 DNA (partial): TGTGCCAGCAGCTTCTCTACAGGGGGGGACATT.

This clone was observed a few times. The read ends 3 residues before the CDR3 terminus; that terminus is restored from the germline J gene. This chain uses TRBV5-1 with TRBJ2-1; 15 bases line up with TRBD2. Per germline, CDR1 SGHRS and CDR2 YFSETQ. The CDR3 is 16 residues long. The J segment lost 7 bases and the V segment lost 2 bases, leaving 4 bases of the junction unmatched. Partial CDR3 DNA: TGCGCCAGCAGCTTAGGACTAGCGGGGGGGTTGAATGAG. It encodes CASSLGLAGGLNE. In full, the CDR3 is CASSLGLAGGLNEQFF.

This clone was seen at least ten times. Partial CDR3 DNA: TGTGCCAGCAGTGAGACTAGCGGGGGAGATACG. Its translation: CASSETSGGDT. The entire CDR3 is CASSETSGGDTQYF. This rearrangement joins TRBV2 to TRBJ2-3, with TRBD2 matching 12 bases. The CDR3 end lies 3 residues beyond the end of the read and is filled in from the germline J gene. The trim removed 3 bases at V and 5 bases at J, leaving 0 bases unmatched. This CDR3 region has 14 residues. Germline CDR1 SNHLY, CDR2 FYNNEI.

On this clone: The read halts 3 residues ahead of the CDR3 end, with the missing end drawn from the germline J gene. The rearrangement links TRBV7-8 to TRBJ2-2; 11 nucleotides match TRBD2. CDR3 length: 15 amino acids. The germline CDR1 and CDR2 sequences are SGHVS and FQNEAQ. Trimming took 4 bases from V and 6 from J; bases not matched to a gene: 4. The CDR3 loop reads CASSSGTSGAGELFF. The sequenced part of the CDR3 DNA is TGTGCCAGCAGCTCCGGGACTAGCGGTGCCGGGGAG.

This clone was recorded at least ten times. The CDR3 end falls 3 residues outside the read, so it is completed with the germline J gene. The chain employs TRBV18 and TRBJ2-2, with TRBD2 matching 10 bases. This CDR3 is 16 amino acids long. The germline V gene has CDR1 KGHSH and CDR2 LQKENI. Trimming took 8 bases from V and 4 from J; bases not matched to a gene: 10. This chain's CDR3 is CASQRTSGGGTGELFF. The covered CDR3 bases are TGTGCCAGCCAGAGGACTAGCGGAGGTGGCACCGGGGAG. The variable domain in full, completed from reference TRBV18 and TRBJ2-2, reads NAGVMQNPRHLVRRRGQEARLRCSPMKGHSHVYWYRQLPEEGLKFMVYLQKENIIDESGMPKERFSAEFPKEGPSILRIQQVVRGDSAAYFCASQRTSGGGTGELFFGEGSRLTVL.

This clone was detected only a few times. The CDR3 end falls 3 residues outside the read, so it is completed with the germline J gene. This chain links TRBV19 with TRBJ1-1; 8 bases agree with TRBD1. Germline loops: CDR1 LNHDA, CDR2 SQIVND (reference sequence). This CDR3 is built from 14 residues. The V segment lost 7 bases and the J segment 0 bases; nucleotides outside the gene matches: 4. The part of the CDR3 DNA that was read is TGTGCCAGTACTCGGACAGGGTTGAACACTGAA. Amino acids: CASTRTGLNTE. The complete CDR3 reads CASTRTGLNTEAFF.

The sample holds a few counts of this clone. The CDR3 end lies 3 residues beyond the end of the read and is filled in from the germline J gene. The chain joins TRBV13 to TRBJ2-1, with 8 bases that match TRBD2. V shed 2 bases and J 7 bases; nucleotides not matched to a gene: 4. Germline-derived CDR1 and CDR2 are PRHDT and FYEKMQ (reference sequence). The CDR3 runs 14 residues. The CDR3 region is CASSLPGGPNEQFF. The CDR3 DNA, read in part, is TGTGCCAGCAGCTTACCGGGGGGGCCAAATGAG.

Only a few counts were recorded for this clone. One end of the junction does not line up with germline, which may come from a read error. The sequenced part of the CDR3 DNA is TGTGCCAGCAGCATAACGTCGGGACAGGGGGCGCTTTATGGC. Its translation: CASSITSGQGALYG. The CDR3 reads in full as CASSITSGQGALYGYTF. This sequence joins TRBV7-3 and TRBJ1-2, with 12 bases lining up with TRBD1. The sequence runs out 3 residues before the end of the CDR3; the remainder is reconstructed from the germline J gene. CDR1 is SGHTA and CDR2 is FQGTGA in the germline V gene. The CDR3 sequence is 17 residues long.

This clone was detected only a few times. The CDR3 goes on 3 residues after the read ends, and that part is filled in from the germline J gene. The chain carries TRBV5-1 and TRBJ2-5, with 13 nucleotides matching TRBD2. This CDR3 has 15 amino acids. Germline loops: CDR1 SGHRS, CDR2 YFSETQ. After removal of 5 bases from V and 5 bases from J, the junction contained 6 bases not matched to a gene. CDR3 protein: CASSPGTSGTETQYF. The sequenced CDR3 bases are TGCGCCAGCAGTCCCGGGACTAGCGGGACGGAGACC. Combining the CDR3 with reference TRBV5-1 and TRBJ2-5 gives the whole variable domain KAGVTQTPRYLIKTRGQQVTLSCSPISGHRSVSWYQQTPGQGLQFLFEYFSETQRNKGNFPGRFSGRQFSNSRSEMNVSTLELGDSALYLCASSPGTSGTETQYFGPGTRLLVL.

This clone was seen a handful of times. The sequence runs out 3 residues before the end of the CDR3; the remainder is reconstructed from the germline J gene. The rearrangement uses TRBV20-1 and TRBJ2-5; TRBD2 aligns across 12 bases. In germline, CDR1 is DFQATT, CDR2 SNEGSKA (reference sequence). The V and J ends lost 4 bases and 4 bases, in that order; junction bases with no gene match: 7. This CDR3 is built from 15 residues. The CDR3 bases that were read are TGCAGTGCTATAGCTAGCGGGAGGGCGGTAGAGACC. It specifies CSAIASGRAVET. In full, the CDR3 is CSAIASGRAVETQYF.

As regards this clone: The CDR3 extends 3 residues past the end of the read, so its final part is completed from the germline J gene. This sequence joins TRBV2 and TRBJ2-7; 9 bases map to TRBD1. Germline V gene data show CDR1 as SNHLY and CDR2 as FYNNEI. V trimming: 6 bases; J trimming: 4 bases; junction bases outside the gene matches: 4. The CDR3 runs 13 residues. The CDR3 reads CASRGQGGYEQYF. The part of the CDR3 DNA that was read is TGTGCCAGCAGGGGACAGGGAGGGTACGAG.